The sequence of this TCR beta chain was determined in a study of blood T cell repertoires in COVID-19. Study-level background: Sample material is recorded as cDNA or gDNA derived from T cells, B-cell-depleted T cells, or PBMCs.

The CDR3 length is 16 residues. Per germline, CDR1 SGHNT and CDR2 YENEEA. With 5 bases clipped from V and 5 bases from J, the junction kept 8 bases outside the gene matches. Seattle enrolled patients during active infection and tracked them longitudinally. Authors' processing steps: Amplifying reference gene primers gave estimates of nucleated cell counts. TCRdb's copy holds only in-frame clones and misses some; the assay was immunoSEQ multiplex PCR. V and J calls and clone size are given by that table; D and trimming were obtained from the DNA. Altogether 150,000 to 200,000 clones are present, over 80% being singletons, with the ten largest covering 7.6%.

The clonotype comes from an older woman with COVID-19, enrolled during active disease. The rearrangement joins TRBV11-3 to TRBJ2-1, with 11 positions matching TRBD2. Specimen: peripheral blood. The CDR3 coding sequence is TGTGCCAGCAGCAAAGGGACTAGCGGAATACACAATGAGCAGTTCTTC. This sequence encodes CASSKGTSGIHNEQFF.